This T cell receptor (beta chain) was sequenced in a study of cytomegalovirus exposure and HLA in healthy donors. About the study: A data release that came early held approximately 85 million unique TCRs from HLA-typed donors. Study findings and constraints: Some TCR beta chains (about 180 of them) were listed as cytomegalovirus-associated. TCR beta V- and J-gene trimming was later associated with a missense DCLRE1C variant.

Of note for this clone: Its antigen is still unknown.

With 7 bases removed from V and 1 base from J, the gap between germline ends came to 16 bases. Germline lookup yields CDR1 MDHEN and CDR2 SYDVKM. The CDR3 spans 16 residues. Nominally healthy donors provided the samples, though records likely missed some immune exposures. Researchers ran the PCR with 60 Vbeta and 13 Jbeta primers. Assay: immunoSEQ multiplex PCR; the TCRdb copy retains only in-frame clones and omits some. This table holds about 150,000 clones, under 75% found once. The receptor was derived from a woman aged 60 to 75 in good health and CMV-seropositive. The rearrangement links TRBV28 to TRBJ1-4; tentative D call: TRBD1 (5 bases). The material sequenced was PBMCs. The CDR3 region is CASTSGQAGTNEKLFF. The DNA for the CDR3 is TGTGCCAGCACCTCAGGGCAAGCCGGAACTAATGAAAAACTGTTTTTT. Combining the CDR3 with reference TRBV28 and TRBJ1-4 gives the whole variable domain DVKVTQSSRYLVKRTGEKVFLECVQDMDHENMFWYRQDPGLGLRLIYFSYDVKMKEKGDIPEGYSVSREKKERFSLILESASTNQTSMYLCASTSGQAGTNEKLFFGSGTQLSVL.